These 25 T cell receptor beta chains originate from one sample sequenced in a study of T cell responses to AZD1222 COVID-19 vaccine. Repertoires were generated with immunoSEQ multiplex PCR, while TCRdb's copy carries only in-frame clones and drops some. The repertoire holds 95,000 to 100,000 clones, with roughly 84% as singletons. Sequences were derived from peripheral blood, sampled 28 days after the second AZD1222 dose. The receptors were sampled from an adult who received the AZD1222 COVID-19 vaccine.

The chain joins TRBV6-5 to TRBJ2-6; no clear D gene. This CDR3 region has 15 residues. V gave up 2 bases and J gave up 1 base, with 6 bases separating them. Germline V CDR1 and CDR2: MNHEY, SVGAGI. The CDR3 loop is CASSYGGSGANVLTF. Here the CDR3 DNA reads TGTGCCAGCAGTTACGGTGGATCTGGGGCCAACGTCCTGACTTTC.

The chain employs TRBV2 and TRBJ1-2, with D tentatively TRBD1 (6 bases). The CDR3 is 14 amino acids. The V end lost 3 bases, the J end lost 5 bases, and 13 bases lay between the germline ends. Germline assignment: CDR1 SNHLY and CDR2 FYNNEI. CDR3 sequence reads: CASSEGGTPYGYTF. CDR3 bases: TGTGCCAGCAGTGAGGGGGGGACACCTTATGGCTACACCTTC.

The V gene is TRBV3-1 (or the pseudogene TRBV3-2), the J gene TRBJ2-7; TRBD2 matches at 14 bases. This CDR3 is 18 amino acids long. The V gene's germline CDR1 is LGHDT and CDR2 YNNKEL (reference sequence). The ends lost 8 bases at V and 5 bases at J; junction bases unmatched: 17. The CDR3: CASSLGTSGSGRRHEQYF. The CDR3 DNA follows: TGTGCCAGCTCACTAGGGACTAGCGGGAGCGGAAGGCGTCACGAGCAGTACTTC.

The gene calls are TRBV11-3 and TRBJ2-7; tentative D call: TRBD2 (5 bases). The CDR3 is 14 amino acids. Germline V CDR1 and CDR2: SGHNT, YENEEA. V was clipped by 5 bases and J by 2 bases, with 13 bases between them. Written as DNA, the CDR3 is TGTGCCAGCAGCCTTAGCGAGATTACCTACGAGCAGTACTTC. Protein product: CASSLSEITYEQYF.

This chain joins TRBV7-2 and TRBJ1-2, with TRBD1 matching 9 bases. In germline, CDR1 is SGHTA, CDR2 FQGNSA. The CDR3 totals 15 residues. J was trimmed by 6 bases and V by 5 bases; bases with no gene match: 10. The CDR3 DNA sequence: TGTGCCAGCAGCCAACCAGGGACAGGGAAAAATGGCTACACCTTC. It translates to CASSQPGTGKNGYTF.

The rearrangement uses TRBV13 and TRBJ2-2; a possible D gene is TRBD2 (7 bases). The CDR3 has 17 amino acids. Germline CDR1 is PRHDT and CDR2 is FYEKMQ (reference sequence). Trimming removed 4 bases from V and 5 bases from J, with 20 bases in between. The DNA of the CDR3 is TGTGCCAGCAGCTCTGAGGACCCGGGGAGGGGGACCGGGGAGCTGTTTTTT. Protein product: CASSSEDPGRGTGELFF.

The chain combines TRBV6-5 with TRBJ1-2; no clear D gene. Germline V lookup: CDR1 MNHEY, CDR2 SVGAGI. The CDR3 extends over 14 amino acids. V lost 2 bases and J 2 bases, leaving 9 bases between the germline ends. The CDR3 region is CASSYGRTNYGYTF. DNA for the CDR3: TGTGCCAGCAGTTACGGCCGAACCAACTATGGCTACACCTTC.

The CDR3 coding sequence is TGTGCCAGCAGTTGGCAGGGTCCCAATGAGCAGTTCTTC. It codes for CASSWQGPNEQFF. V is TRBV6-5 and J is TRBJ2-1; tentative D call: TRBD1 (5 bases). CDR1 and CDR2 (germline): MNHEY, SVGAGI. This CDR3 has 13 residues. Trimming removed 4 bases from V and 6 bases from J, with 10 bases in between.

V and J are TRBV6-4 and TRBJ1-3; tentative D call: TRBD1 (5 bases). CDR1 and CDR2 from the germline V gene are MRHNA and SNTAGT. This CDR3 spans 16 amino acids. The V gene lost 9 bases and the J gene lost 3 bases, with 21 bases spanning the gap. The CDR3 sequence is CASLIHTGTYGNTIYF. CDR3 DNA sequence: TGTGCCAGTCTAATACACACTGGGACGTATGGAAACACCATATATTTT.

The CDR3 nucleotides read TGTGCCAGCAGGACCCAACTAGTGGCCTACGAGCAGTACTTC. It codes for CASRTQLVAYEQYF. J is TRBJ2-7 and V is TRBV2, with a weak D call TRBD2 (5 bases). The CDR3 consists of 14 residues. Germline CDR1 and CDR2: SNHLY and FYNNEI. The V end lost 6 bases, the J end lost 2 bases, and 14 bases lay between the germline ends.

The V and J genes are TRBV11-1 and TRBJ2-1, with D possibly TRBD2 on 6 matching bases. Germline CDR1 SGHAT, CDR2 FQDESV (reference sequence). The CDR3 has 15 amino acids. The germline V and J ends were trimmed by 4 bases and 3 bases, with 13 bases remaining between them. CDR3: CASSSGLANYNEQFF. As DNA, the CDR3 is TGTGCCAGCAGCTCGGGGCTAGCGAACTACAATGAGCAGTTCTTC.

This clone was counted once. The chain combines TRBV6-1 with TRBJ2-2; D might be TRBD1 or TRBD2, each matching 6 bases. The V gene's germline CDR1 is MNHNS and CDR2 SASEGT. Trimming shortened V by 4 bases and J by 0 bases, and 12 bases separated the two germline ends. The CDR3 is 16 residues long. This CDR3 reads CASSGIGGPNTGELFF. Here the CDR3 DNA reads TGTGCCAGCAGTGGAATAGGGGGGCCGAACACCGGGGAGCTGTTTTTT.

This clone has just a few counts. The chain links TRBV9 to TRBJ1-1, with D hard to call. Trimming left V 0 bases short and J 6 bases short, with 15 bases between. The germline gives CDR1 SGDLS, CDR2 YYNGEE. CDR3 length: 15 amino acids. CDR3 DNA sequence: TGTGCCAGCAGCGTAGTAGTAGGGCCGGGCGCTGAAGCTTTCTTT. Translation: CASSVVVGPGAEAFF.

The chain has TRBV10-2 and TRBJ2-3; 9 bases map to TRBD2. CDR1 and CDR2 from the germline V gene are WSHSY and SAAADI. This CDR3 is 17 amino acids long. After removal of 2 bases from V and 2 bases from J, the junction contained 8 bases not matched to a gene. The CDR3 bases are TGCGCCAGCAGTGAGGGTCTCCTAGCGGGAAACACAGATACGCAGTATTTT. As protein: CASSEGLLAGNTDTQYF.

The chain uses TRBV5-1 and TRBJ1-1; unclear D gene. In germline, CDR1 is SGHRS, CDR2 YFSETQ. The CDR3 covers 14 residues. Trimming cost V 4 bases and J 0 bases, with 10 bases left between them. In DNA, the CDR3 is TGCGCCAGCAGCCCGATTACATTGAACACTGAAGCTTTCTTT. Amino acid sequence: CASSPITLNTEAFF.

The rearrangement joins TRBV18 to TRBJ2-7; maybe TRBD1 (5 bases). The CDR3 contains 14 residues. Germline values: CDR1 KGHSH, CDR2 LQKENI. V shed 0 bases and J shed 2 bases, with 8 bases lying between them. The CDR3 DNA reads TGTGCCAGCTCACCACCGGCAGGGACCTACGAGCAGTACTTC. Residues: CASSPPAGTYEQYF.

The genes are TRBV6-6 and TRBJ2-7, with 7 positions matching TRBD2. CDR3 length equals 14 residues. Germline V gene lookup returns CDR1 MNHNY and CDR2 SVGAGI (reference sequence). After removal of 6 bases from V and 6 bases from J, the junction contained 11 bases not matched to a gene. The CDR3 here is CASRGLIGVPEQYF. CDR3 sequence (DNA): TGTGCCAGCAGGGGACTAATAGGCGTTCCCGAGCAGTACTTC.

CDR3 nucleotides: TGTGCCAGCAGTTTCCGGGGAAGTGGTAGCACTGAAGCTTTCTTT. It translates to CASSFRGSGSTEAFF. The chain links TRBV27 to TRBJ1-1; unclear D gene. Trimming left V 3 bases short and J 4 bases short, with 15 bases between. The V gene's germline CDR1 is MNHEY and CDR2 SMNVEV (reference sequence). This CDR3 is 15 amino acids long.

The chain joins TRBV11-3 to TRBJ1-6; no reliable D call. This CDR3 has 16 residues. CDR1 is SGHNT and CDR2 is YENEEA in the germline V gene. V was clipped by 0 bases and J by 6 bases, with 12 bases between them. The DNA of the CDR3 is TGTGCCAGCAGCTTAGAGGGGAGTGGAGGTAATTCACCCCTCCACTTT. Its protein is CASSLEGSGGNSPLHF.

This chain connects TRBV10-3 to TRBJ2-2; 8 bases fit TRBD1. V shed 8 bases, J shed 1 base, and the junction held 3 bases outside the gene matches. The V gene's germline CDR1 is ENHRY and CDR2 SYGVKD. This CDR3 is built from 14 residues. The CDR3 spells CAIWTGRNTGELFF. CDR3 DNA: TGTGCCATCTGGACAGGGCGGAACACCGGGGAGCTGTTTTTT.

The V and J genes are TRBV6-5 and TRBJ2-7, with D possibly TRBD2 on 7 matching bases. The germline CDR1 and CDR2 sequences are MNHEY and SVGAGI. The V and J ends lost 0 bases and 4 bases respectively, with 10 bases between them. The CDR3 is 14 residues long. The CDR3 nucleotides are TGTGCCAGCAGTTACTCGCGGGGGCCGTACGAGCAGTACTTC. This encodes CASSYSRGPYEQYF.

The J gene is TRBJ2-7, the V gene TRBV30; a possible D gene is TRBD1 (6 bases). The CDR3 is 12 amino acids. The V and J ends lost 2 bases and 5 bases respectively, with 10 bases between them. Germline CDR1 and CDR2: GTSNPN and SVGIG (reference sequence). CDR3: CAWSFDRNEQYF. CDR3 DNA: TGTGCCTGGAGTTTTGACAGGAACGAGCAGTACTTC.

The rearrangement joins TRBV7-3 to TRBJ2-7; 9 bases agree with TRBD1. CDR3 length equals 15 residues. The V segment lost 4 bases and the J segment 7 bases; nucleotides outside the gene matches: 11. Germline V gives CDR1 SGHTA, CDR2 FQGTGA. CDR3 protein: CASSSTPGQGTEQYF. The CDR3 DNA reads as TGTGCCAGCAGCTCTACCCCCGGACAGGGGACTGAGCAGTACTTC.

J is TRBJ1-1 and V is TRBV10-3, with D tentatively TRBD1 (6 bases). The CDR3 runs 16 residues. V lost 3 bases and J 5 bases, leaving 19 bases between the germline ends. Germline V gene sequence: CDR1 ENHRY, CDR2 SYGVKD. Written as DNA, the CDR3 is TGTGCCATCAGTGAAGGGCACAACGGACAGTCGACTGAAGCTTTCTTT. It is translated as CAISEGHNGQSTEAFF.

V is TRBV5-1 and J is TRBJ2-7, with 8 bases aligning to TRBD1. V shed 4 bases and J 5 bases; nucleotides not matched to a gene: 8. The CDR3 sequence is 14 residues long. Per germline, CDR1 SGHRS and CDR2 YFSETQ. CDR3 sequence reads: CASSIGQGGHEQYF. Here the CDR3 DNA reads TGCGCCAGCAGCATAGGACAGGGAGGCCACGAGCAGTACTTC.